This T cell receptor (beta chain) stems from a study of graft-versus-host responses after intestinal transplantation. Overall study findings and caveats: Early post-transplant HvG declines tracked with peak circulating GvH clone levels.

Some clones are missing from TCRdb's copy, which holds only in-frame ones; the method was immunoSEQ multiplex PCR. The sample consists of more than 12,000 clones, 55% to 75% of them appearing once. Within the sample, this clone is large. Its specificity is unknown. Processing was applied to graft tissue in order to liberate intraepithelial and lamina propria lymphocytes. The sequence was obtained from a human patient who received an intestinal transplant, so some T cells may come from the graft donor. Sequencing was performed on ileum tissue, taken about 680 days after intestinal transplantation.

CDR3 coding DNA: TGTGCCAGCAGCTTGGAATTAGGGGGCACAGATACGCAGTATTTT. Translated, it gives CASSLELGGTDTQYF. V usage is TRBV5-8 and J usage is TRBJ2-3, with a tentative D call TRBD1 (5 bases). The CDR3 contains 15 residues. Germline V gene data show CDR1 as SGHTS and CDR2 as YDEGEE. Trimming left V 0 bases short and J 1 base short, with 9 bases between.